This TCR beta chain came from a study of CD8 T cells in ankylosing spondylitis (dated by TCRdb to about 2017). Broadly, across the study: T cell receptor beta repertoires were profiled in healthy donors and ankylosing spondylitis patients so that disease-linked TCR variants could be found. Samples of peripheral blood were taken, and for ankylosing spondylitis patients, synovial fluid was collected as well. The whole study cohort included over 85 healthy donors and 20 to 30 ankylosing spondylitis patients.

CDR1 and CDR2, per the germline V gene, are LGHNA and YNFKEQ. Trimming takes 0 bases from V and 0 bases from J, and the germline ends sit 12 bases apart. From cysteine to phenylalanine, the CDR3 is 18 amino acids long. Only the CDR3 region is kept as DNA, spanning 54 bases read in frame from base 1. What the work shows at the level of the full study, not this receptor alone: Blood from ankylosing spondylitis patients appeared to be characterized by a TCR beta motif composed of several highly homologous amino acid variants. The disease-linked clones were reported to be significantly enriched in matched synovial fluid samples from ankylosing spondylitis patients. Some motif variants had previously been reported in the synovial fluid and blood of reactive arthritis patients, which suggests shared mechanisms of disease initiation. The disease-linked clones showed a CD8+ phenotype and occurred at relatively low frequencies in peripheral blood.

Sequencing relied on an Illumina HiSeq 2500. TCR beta libraries were prepared by quantitative 5'-RACE with molecular barcodes. As for the authors' bioinformatics: Disease-linked TCR variants were identified with a new computational method built on a probabilistic model of VDJ rearrangement. TCRdb reran the public reads through fastp at Q25 and MiXCR, keeping productive beta chains. Each record represents a unique CDR3 protein, reported with the most common genes and DNA among its rows. V and J calls and clone size were set by TCRdb, not the authors. Within this sample are about 700,000 distinct CDR3 sequences, with 15% to 20% of them counted one time only. The ten biggest clones cover under 20% of the sample. This clonotype was seen a few times. The target of this receptor is not known. Per-base qualities were not stored, and no clone one base away is much larger.

The chain is encoded by TRBV4-2 joined to TRBJ2-6; no D gene is confidently identified. The sequence was obtained from a male donor with ankylosing spondylitis. Specimen: blood, either unsorted or a sorted T cell fraction (not recorded which). The CDR3 has the sequence CASSQDFKASSGANVLTF. The base sequence is TGTGCCAGCAGCCAAGATTTTAAAGCCTCCTCTGGGGCCAACGTCCTGACTTTC.